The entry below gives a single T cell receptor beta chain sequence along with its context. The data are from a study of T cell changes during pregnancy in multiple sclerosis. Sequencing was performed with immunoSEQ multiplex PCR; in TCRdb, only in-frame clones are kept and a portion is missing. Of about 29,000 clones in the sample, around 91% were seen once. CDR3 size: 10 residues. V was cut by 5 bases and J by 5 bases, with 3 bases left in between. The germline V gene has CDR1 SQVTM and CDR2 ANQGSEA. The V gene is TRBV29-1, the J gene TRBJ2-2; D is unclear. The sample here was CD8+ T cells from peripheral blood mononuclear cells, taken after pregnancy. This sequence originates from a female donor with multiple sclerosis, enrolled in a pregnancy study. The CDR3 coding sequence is TGCAGCGTTCAGACCGGGGAGCTGTTTTTT. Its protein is CSVQTGELFF.